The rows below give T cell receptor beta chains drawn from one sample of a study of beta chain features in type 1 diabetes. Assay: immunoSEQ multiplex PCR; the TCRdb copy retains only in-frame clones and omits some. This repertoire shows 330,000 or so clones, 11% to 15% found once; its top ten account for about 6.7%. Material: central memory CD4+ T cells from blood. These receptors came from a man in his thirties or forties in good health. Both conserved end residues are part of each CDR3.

CDR3aa: CASSLARQAYEQYF; v_gene: TRBV7-6; j_gene: TRBJ2-7
CDR3aa: CASRLAGAGEQFF; v_gene: TRBV6-1; j_gene: TRBJ2-1
CDR3aa: CASSQVGDPGGGYTF; v_gene: TRBV4-3; j_gene: TRBJ1-2
CDR3aa: CASSERSWDSPLHF; v_gene: TRBV6-1; j_gene: TRBJ1-6
CDR3aa: CASSFTRGYEQYF; v_gene: TRBV27; j_gene: TRBJ2-7
CDR3aa: CASSLKLSYEQYF; v_gene: TRBV27; j_gene: TRBJ2-7
CDR3aa: CASSRVAGELFF; v_gene: TRBV6-5; j_gene: TRBJ2-2
CDR3aa: CASSEASAGNYGYTF; v_gene: TRBV6-1; j_gene: TRBJ1-2
CDR3aa: CASSPDSNQPQHF; v_gene: TRBV14; j_gene: TRBJ1-5
CDR3aa: CSVVSNPNQPQHF; v_gene: TRBV29-1; j_gene: TRBJ1-5
CDR3aa: CASSQFGGTQPQHF; v_gene: TRBV4-3; j_gene: TRBJ1-5
CDR3aa: CASSLAREGGYTF; v_gene: TRBV5-5; j_gene: TRBJ1-2
CDR3aa: CASSQDEKTQYF; v_gene: TRBV4-1; j_gene: NA
CDR3aa: CATRWLGRGYGYTF; v_gene: TRBV6-6; j_gene: TRBJ1-2
CDR3aa: CASSLGLQGTSYGYTF; v_gene: TRBV7-3; j_gene: TRBJ1-2
CDR3aa: CASGGTSATQYF; v_gene: TRBV7-2; j_gene: TRBJ2-5
CDR3aa: CASSRDQGALTDTQYF; v_gene: TRBV7-6; j_gene: TRBJ2-3
CDR3aa: CASSFGDTQYF; v_gene: TRBV5-4; j_gene: TRBJ2-3
CDR3aa: CASSPDSTYGYTF; v_gene: TRBV18; j_gene: TRBJ1-2
CDR3aa: CASTRDGRTGANVLTF; v_gene: TRBV9; j_gene: TRBJ2-6
CDR3aa: CASIFAFRGRDQPQHF; v_gene: TRBV28; j_gene: TRBJ1-5
CDR3aa: CASSLGQRNQPQHF; v_gene: TRBV7-3; j_gene: TRBJ1-5
CDR3aa: CASSNGQPQHF; v_gene: TRBV6-1; j_gene: TRBJ1-5
CDR3aa: CASSVGGDQPQHF; v_gene: TRBV6-5; j_gene: TRBJ1-5